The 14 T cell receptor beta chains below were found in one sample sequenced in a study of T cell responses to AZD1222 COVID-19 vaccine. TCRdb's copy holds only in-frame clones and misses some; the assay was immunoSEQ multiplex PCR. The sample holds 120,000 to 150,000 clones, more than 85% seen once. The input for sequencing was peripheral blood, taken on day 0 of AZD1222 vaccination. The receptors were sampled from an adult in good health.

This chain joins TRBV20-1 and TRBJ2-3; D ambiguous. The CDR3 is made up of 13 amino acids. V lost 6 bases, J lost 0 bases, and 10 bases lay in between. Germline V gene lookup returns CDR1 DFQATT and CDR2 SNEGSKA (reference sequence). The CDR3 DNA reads TGCAGTGCCAGTGCCCCTAGCACAGATACGCAGTATTTT. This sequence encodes CSASAPSTDTQYF.

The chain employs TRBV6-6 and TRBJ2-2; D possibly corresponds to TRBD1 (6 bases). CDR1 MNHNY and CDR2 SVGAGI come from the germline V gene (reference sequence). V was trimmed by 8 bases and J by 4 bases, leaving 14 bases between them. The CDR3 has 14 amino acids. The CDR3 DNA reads TGTGCCAGCGGAAGGACAGAGCTCACCGGGGAGCTGTTTTTT. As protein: CASGRTELTGELFF.

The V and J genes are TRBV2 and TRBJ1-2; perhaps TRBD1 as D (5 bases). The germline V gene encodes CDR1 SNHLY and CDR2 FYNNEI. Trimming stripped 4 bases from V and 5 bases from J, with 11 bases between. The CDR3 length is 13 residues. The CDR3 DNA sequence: TGTGCCAGCAGTGTGGTCAGGGATTATGGCTACACCTTC. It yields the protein CASSVVRDYGYTF.

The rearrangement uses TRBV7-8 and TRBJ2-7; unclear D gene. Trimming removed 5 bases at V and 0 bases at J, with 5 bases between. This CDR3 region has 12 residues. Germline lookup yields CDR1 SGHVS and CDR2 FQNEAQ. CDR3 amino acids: CASSRSSYEQYF. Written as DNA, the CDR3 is TGTGCCAGCAGCCGAAGCTCCTACGAGCAGTACTTC. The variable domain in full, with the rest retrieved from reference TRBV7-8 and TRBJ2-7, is GAGVSQSPRYKVAKRGQDVALRCDPISGHVSLFWYQQALGQGPEFLTYFQNEAQLDKSGLPSDRFFAERPEGSVSTLKIQRTQQEDSAVYLCASSRSSYEQYFGPGTRLTVT.

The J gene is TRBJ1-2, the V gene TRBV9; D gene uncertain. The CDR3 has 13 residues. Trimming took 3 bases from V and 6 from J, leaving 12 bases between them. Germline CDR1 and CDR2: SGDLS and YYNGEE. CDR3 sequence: CASSERDGDGYTF. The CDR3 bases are TGTGCCAGCAGCGAACGAGACGGGGATGGCTACACCTTC.

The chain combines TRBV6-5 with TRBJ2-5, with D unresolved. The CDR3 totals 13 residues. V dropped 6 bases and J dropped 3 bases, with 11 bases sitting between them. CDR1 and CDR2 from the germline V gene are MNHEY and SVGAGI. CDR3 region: CASRSSGKETQYF. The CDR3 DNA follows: TGTGCCAGCAGGTCTAGTGGAAAAGAGACCCAGTACTTC.

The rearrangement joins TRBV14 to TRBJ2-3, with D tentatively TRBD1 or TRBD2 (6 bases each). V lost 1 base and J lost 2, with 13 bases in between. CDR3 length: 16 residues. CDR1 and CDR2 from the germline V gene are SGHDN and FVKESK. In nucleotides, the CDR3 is TGTGCCAGCAGCCAAGTGATCGGGGGCAACACAGATACGCAGTATTTT. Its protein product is CASSQVIGGNTDTQYF.

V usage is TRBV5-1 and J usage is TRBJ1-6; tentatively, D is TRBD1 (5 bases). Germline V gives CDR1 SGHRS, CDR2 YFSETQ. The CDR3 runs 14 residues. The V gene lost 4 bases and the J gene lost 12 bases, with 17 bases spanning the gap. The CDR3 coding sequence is TGCGCCAGCAGCCCAACGGTCCCTCAGGGACCCCTCCACTTT. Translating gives CASSPTVPQGPLHF. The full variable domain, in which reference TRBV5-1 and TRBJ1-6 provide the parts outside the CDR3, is KAGVTQTPRYLIKTRGQQVTLSCSPISGHRSVSWYQQTPGQGLQFLFEYFSETQRNKGNFPGRFSGRQFSNSRSEMNVSTLELGDSALYLCASSPTVPQGPLHFGNGTRLTVT.

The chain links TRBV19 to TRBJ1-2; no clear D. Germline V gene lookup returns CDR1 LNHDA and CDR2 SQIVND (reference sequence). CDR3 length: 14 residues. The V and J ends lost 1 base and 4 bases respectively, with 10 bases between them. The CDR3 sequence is CASSIAEQIYGYTF. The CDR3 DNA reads TGTGCCAGTAGTATAGCGGAACAGATCTATGGCTACACCTTC.

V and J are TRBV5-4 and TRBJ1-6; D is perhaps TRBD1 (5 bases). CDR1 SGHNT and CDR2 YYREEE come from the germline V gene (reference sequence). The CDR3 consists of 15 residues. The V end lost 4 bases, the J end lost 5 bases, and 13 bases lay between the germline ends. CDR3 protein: CASSHRDQDNSPLHF. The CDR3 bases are TGTGCCAGCAGCCACCGGGACCAAGATAATTCACCCCTCCACTTT.

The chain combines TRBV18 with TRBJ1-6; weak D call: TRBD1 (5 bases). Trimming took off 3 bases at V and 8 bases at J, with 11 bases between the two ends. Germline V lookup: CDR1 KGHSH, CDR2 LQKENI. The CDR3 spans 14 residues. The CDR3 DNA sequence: TGTGCCAGCTCACCCCAGGGAAACGATTCACCCCTCCACTTT. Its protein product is CASSPQGNDSPLHF. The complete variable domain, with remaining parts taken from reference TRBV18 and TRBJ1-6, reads NAGVMQNPRHLVRRRGQEARLRCSPMKGHSHVYWYRQLPEEGLKFMVYLQKENIIDESGMPKERFSAEFPKEGPSILRIQQVVRGDSAAYFCASSPQGNDSPLHFGNGTRLTVT.

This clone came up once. The CDR3 DNA follows: TGTGCCATCAGTGACAGGGGAGGCCGAGCTAACTATGGCTACACCTTC. As protein: CAISDRGGRANYGYTF. The genes are TRBV10-3 and TRBJ1-2; D is perhaps TRBD1 (6 bases). The CDR3 consists of 16 residues. Trimming pared 3 bases from V and 0 bases from J, leaving 14 bases between. Germline V lookup: CDR1 ENHRY, CDR2 SYGVKD.

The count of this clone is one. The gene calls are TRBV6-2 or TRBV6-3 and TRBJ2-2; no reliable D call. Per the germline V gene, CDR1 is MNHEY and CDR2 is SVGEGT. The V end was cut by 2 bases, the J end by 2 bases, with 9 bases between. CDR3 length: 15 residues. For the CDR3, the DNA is TGTGCCAGCAGTTACGTCCGGAGAAACACCGGGGAGCTGTTTTTT. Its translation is CASSYVRRNTGELFF.

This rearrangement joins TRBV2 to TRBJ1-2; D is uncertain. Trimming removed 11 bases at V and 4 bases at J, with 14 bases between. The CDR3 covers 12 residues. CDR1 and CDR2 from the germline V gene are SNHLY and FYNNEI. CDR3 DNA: TGTGCCCTCGGTAACAGTACCTATGGCTACACCTTC. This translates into CALGNSTYGYTF.